The clone carrying this T cell receptor beta chain was seen just once. This specimen belongs to a study of blood T cell repertoires in COVID-19. Study information: Acute and convalescent COVID-19 specimens originated in the United States, Italy and Spain. In each case, the material was cDNA or gDNA derived from T cells, B-cell-depleted T cells, or PBMCs.

CDR3 length: 13 amino acids. The V gene's germline CDR1 is SGHTA and CDR2 FQGNSA. The V end was cut by 1 base, the J end by 2 bases, with 6 bases between. As processed by the authors: Estimation of nucleated cell counts relied on the amplification of reference gene primers. Sequencing was performed with immunoSEQ multiplex PCR; in TCRdb, only in-frame clones are kept and a portion is missing. V, J and clone size are taken as reported in that table, and D and trimming were inferred from the DNA itself. The sample contains roughly 100,000 clones, 88% of which appear only once. The chain carries TRBV7-2 and TRBJ2-7; D ambiguous. Sequencing was performed on peripheral blood. The source is a human donor in a cohort sampled during active COVID-19. For the CDR3, the DNA is TGTGCCAGCAGCTTAGGCAGTACCTACGAGCAGTACTTC. This translates into CASSLGSTYEQYF.